Listed below are T cell receptor beta chains from one sample, sequenced in a study of T cell responses to AZD1222 COVID-19 vaccine. Measured with immunoSEQ multiplex PCR; TCRdb has only the in-frame clones, and not every one. Of 14,000 or so clones in the sample, roughly four fifths were seen once. Sequencing was performed on peripheral blood, taken 28 days after the second AZD1222 dose. These receptors originate from an adult who received the AZD1222 COVID-19 vaccine. The conserved cysteine and the conserved F or W are not part of the CDR3 here.

V	J	CDR3
TRBV6-1	TRBJ1-3	ASSEALLWSGGNTIY
TRBV6-5	TRBJ1-5	ASRWGRNQPQH
TRBV19	TRBJ2-4	ASKSGGAKNIQY
TRBV7-9	TRBJ2-7	ASSSQREQGQY
TRBV9	TRBJ2-5	ASSVTSGYPQETQY
TRBV10-3	TRBJ1-5	ATYDGFGASNQPQH
TRBV5-1	TRBJ2-6	ASSPGGANVLT
TRBV4-1	TRBJ2-3	ASSQTAGVLTDTQY
TRBV7-2	TRBJ1-2	ASSLRGSENYGYT
TRBV19	TRBJ2-1	ASRGLGDNEQF
TRBV9	TRBJ1-1	ASSVTGGTEAF
TRBV29-1	TRBJ1-3	SVEESGNTIY
TRBV6-5	TRBJ2-2	ASRKGTGNTGELF
TRBV18	TRBJ1-2	ASSPPAGRAAGGYT
TRBV4-1	TRBJ2-3	ASSRSEAGGDTQY
TRBV10-3	TRBJ1-1	AISESRRSTEAF
TRBV2	TRBJ2-5	ASSGTLGETQY
TRBV7-7	TRBJ2-3	ASSLGGTSTDTQY
TRBV7-3	TRBJ2-3	ASSLKAGGVTDTQY
TRBV6-1	TRBJ1-5	ASSEQVPNQPQH